This is a list of T cell receptor beta chains from one sample in a study of graft-versus-host responses after intestinal transplantation. Sequenced by immunoSEQ multiplex PCR; TCRdb stores in-frame clones only, minus some. The profile shows 35,000 to 45,000 clones, over 90% of them singletons. The input for sequencing was PBMCs, taken 700 to 850 days after intestinal transplantation. All receptors come from a human patient who received an intestinal transplant, so some T cells may come from the graft donor. Both conserved end residues are trimmed from each CDR3. The size field is filled for only some rows; it gives once, few, many or a size class.

j_gene,abundance,v_gene,len,CDR3aa
TRBJ1-3,NA,TRBV27,15,ASSPSTGSATGNTIY
TRBJ2-7,NA,TRBV7-9,12,ASSPRTGAYEQY
TRBJ1-1,NA,TRBV18,12,ASSPSRQNTEAF
TRBJ2-5,NA,TRBV30,11,AWGDRVQETQY
TRBJ2-7,NA,TRBV6-5,9,ASSHLYEQY
TRBJ2-3,once,TRBV11-1,14,ASSLGYSGRADTQY
TRBJ1-1,NA,TRBV2,10,ASGNPNTEAF
TRBJ2-7,NA,TRBV10-2,11,ASRPGLSYEQY
TRBJ2-3,NA,TRBV5-1,14,ASSLGSRGGADTQY
TRBJ1-6,NA,TRBV5-3,10,ASSSALSPLH
TRBJ1-1,once,TRBV6-1,18,ASIEGTGRQKVLRNTEAF
TRBJ2-1,NA,TRBV28,15,ASSSKGLLGDYNEQF
TRBJ2-7,NA,TRBV7-3,13,ASSLFGGRASEQY
TRBJ2-2,NA,TRBV9,13,ASRPPGVPTGELF
TRBJ1-5,NA,TRBV2,13,ASSVGPDETQPQH
TRBJ2-5,NA,TRBV7-2,11,ASSLEIRDSQY
TRBJ2-7,NA,TRBV4-1,11,ASSQEDFYEQY
TRBJ2-4,NA,TRBV7-9,15,ASSQILAGGPGDIQY
TRBJ2-1,NA,TRBV18,11,ASSPGHDNEQF
TRBJ2-7,NA,TRBV6-1,13,ASRARTSGAYEQY
TRBJ1-3,NA,TRBV6-5,11,ASSGQGGNTIY
TRBJ2-7,few,TRBV4-1,15,ASSQGVGGAGFYEQY
TRBJ2-2,once,TRBV19,14,ASSLVAGGSTGELF
TRBJ2-3,NA,TRBV6-5,11,ASSYFRDTLQY
TRBJ1-4,NA,TRBV9,14,ASSVATGEAWEKLF
TRBJ1-2,NA,TRBV4-1,11,ASSQDWGPPYT
TRBJ1-2,NA,TRBV19,13,ASSIDWDSFYGYT
TRBJ2-7,NA,TRBV9,16,ASSGTPGTSGRRYEQY
TRBJ2-7,NA,TRBV5-1,13,ASSLLAGVSYEQY
TRBJ1-6,NA,TRBV4-1,13,ASSRVGTENSPLH
TRBJ1-1,NA,TRBV6-5,13,ASTQGRVRNTEAF
TRBJ1-2,NA,TRBV11-2,13,ASSLGGGANYGYT
TRBJ2-1,NA,TRBV7-9,14,ASSPTEREYYNEQF
TRBJ2-3,NA,TRBV15,15,ATSRGNLGLVTDTQY
TRBJ1-1,NA,TRBV10-3,11,AISRIAGEDAF
TRBJ2-5,NA,TRBV28,15,ASSVSKSGRIMETQY
TRBJ1-1,NA,TRBV18,12,ASSPRVLNTEAF
TRBJ1-4,NA,TRBV5-5,12,ASSFRGPNEKLF
TRBJ2-3,NA,TRBV5-1,13,ASSWVGGKPDTQY
TRBJ2-2,NA,TRBV7-9,11,ASSSRVAGELF